This T cell receptor (beta chain) was identified during a study of CD8 T cells in Susac syndrome. V gave up 5 bases and J gave up 9 bases, with 11 bases separating them. The CDR3 consists of 12 residues. TEMRA cells were FACS-enriched, with CD8+ and CD4+ T cells isolated negatively. With random hexamers, 0.5 to 1 ug RNA was reverse transcribed. TCRdb processed the immunoSEQ multiplex PCR reads anew with MiXCR; each CDR3 protein has one entry. Among 200,000 or so distinct CDR3 sequences listed, roughly 96% were seen once. The chain carries TRBV12-3 or TRBV12-4 and TRBJ1-5; D not resolved. The material sequenced was CD4+ T cells from PBMCs. This TCR was recovered from a human donor with multiple sclerosis. CDR3 nucleotides: TGTGCCAGCAGTCTGGACGCCCGGCCCCAGCATTTT. Encoded protein: CASSLDARPQHF.